This entry is about one T cell receptor (beta chain). Assay execution took place at the deep level. Assay used: immunoSEQ multiplex PCR; TCRdb lists only in-frame clones, some missing. There are fewer than 350,000 clones in the sample; around 86% occur only once, and roughly 15% lies in the top ten. This sample stems from a study of shared clonotypes between healthy human individuals. Caucasian adults living in Nashville, Tennessee, provided all samples. Sequenced: memory CD8+ T cells sorted from blood. The subset: CD45RO+ cells pooled with CCR7-negative TemRA cells. This receptor was identified in a man between 18 and 35 years old in good health.

The CDR3 DNA reads TGTGCCAGCAGTCAATCAGGAAGACCCACAGATACGCAGTATTTT. Its translation is CASSQSGRPTDTQYF. The chain has TRBV28 and TRBJ2-3; D remains ambiguous. Trimming cost V 5 bases and J 2 bases, with 14 bases left between them. Germline V gene sequence: CDR1 MDHEN, CDR2 SYDVKM. The CDR3 length is 15 residues.